This entry lists 5 T cell receptor beta chains sequenced from one sample in a study of chemoradiotherapy in HPV16-positive cancers. TCRdb's copy holds only in-frame clones and misses some; the assay was immunoSEQ multiplex PCR. The table includes 25,000 to 35,000 clones, roughly 88% detected once. This specimen was blood, taken from a patient who underwent chemoradiotherapy. All receptors come from a human donor with HPV-associated anogenital cancer.

This chain joins TRBV11-1 and TRBJ1-2; D is uncertain. The CDR3 loop spans 14 amino acids. The V and J ends lost 1 base and 6 bases respectively, with 12 bases between them. CDR1 SGHAT and CDR2 FQDESV come from the germline V gene (reference sequence). CDR3 amino acids: CASSLVGPRDGYTF. CDR3 bases: TGTGCCAGCAGCTTAGTGGGTCCGCGAGATGGCTACACCTTC.

The sample holds a few counts of this clone. V is TRBV5-1 and J is TRBJ1-5, with D perhaps TRBD1 (5 bases). The CDR3 length is 24 residues. Trimming stripped 0 bases from V and 1 base from J, with 35 bases between. Germline CDR1 and CDR2: SGHRS and YFSETQ. The CDR3 DNA is TGCGCCAGCAGCTTGGGGGGCGGCTCGGTGTGGGCGCTTCGGGTTTCGGGAAGCAATCAGCCCCAGCATTTT. Protein sequence: CASSLGGGSVWALRVSGSNQPQHF.

This clone is a singleton in its sample. This chain links TRBV30 with TRBJ1-6; TRBD1 aligns across 8 bases. This CDR3 is 14 amino acids long. CDR1 is GTSNPN, CDR2 SVGIG, per germline (reference sequence). V lost 3 bases and J lost 7; bases outside the gene matches: 5. CDR3 amino acids: CAWSAGQGNSPLHF. The CDR3 DNA reads TGTGCCTGGAGCGCCGGACAGGGAAATTCACCCCTCCACTTT.

This CDR3 is CASTSGGADYYNEQFF. The CDR3 DNA is TGTGCCAGCACCTCCGGGGGGGCGGACTATTACAATGAGCAGTTCTTC. V and J are TRBV28 and TRBJ2-1; 8 bases are a match to TRBD2. CDR3 length: 16 amino acids. The germline V gene has CDR1 MDHEN and CDR2 SYDVKM. V lost 7 bases and J lost 4; bases outside the gene matches: 12.

The J gene is TRBJ1-5, the V gene TRBV7-2; 8 bases align to TRBD1. This CDR3 spans 14 amino acids. V shed 5 bases, J shed 2 bases, and the junction held 2 bases outside the gene matches. The germline CDR1 and CDR2 sequences are SGHTA and FQGNSA. The CDR3 loop reads CASSPDRGNQPQHF. The DNA for the CDR3 is TGTGCCAGCAGCCCGGACAGGGGCAATCAGCCCCAGCATTTT.